This passage covers 17 T cell receptor beta chains from one sample sequenced in a study of T cell repertoires in cytomegalovirus infection. Which antigens these TCRs recognize remains unknown. Each CDR3 protein gets one entry after TCRdb re-called the reads with MiXCR. There are roughly 500,000 distinct CDR3 sequences in the sample; 33% occur only once, and 15% to 20% lies in the top ten. This specimen was cultured PBMCs, taken from culture after CMV antigen stimulation. These receptors were taken from a human donor in good health (CMV status not recorded). Some clones in this sample may be carry-over from other donors' samples.

This chain links TRBV27 with TRBJ2-1; TRBD1 agrees at 8 bases. Germline-derived CDR1 and CDR2 are MNHEY and SMNVEV (reference sequence). This CDR3 region has 16 residues. Trimming cost V 2 bases and J 10 bases; bases outside gene matches: 13. CDR3 sequence reads: CASSLKGDRGNREQFF. In nucleotides, the CDR3 is TGTGCCAGCAGTTTAAAAGGTGACAGGGGAAATAGGGAGCAGTTCTTC.

This clonotype was recorded at least ten times. J is TRBJ1-1 and V is TRBV7-9; tentative D call: TRBD1 (5 bases). The V gene's germline CDR1 is SEHNR and CDR2 FQNEAQ (reference sequence). Trimming took off 2 bases at V and 4 bases at J, with 11 bases between the two ends. The CDR3 covers 14 residues. In DNA, the CDR3 is TGTGCCAGCAGCTTATTGGTGGGGGGCACTGAAGCTTTCTTT. It translates to CASSLLVGGTEAFF. Together with reference TRBV7-9 and TRBJ1-1, the CDR3 gives the full variable domain: DTGVSQNPRHKITKRGQNVTFRCDPISEHNRLYWYRQTLGQGPEFLTYFQNEAQLEKSRLLSDRFSAERPKGSFSTLEIQRTEQGDSAMYLCASSLLVGGTEAFFGQGTRLTVV.

This clonotype was detected a few times. V and J are TRBV28 and TRBJ2-2, with TRBD2 matching over 11 bases. CDR1 is MDHEN, CDR2 SYDVKM, per germline. The trim removed 6 bases at V and 5 bases at J, leaving 8 bases unmatched. This CDR3 spans 16 amino acids. In DNA form, the CDR3 reads TGTGCCAGCAGAGAGCCCCGACTAGCGGGGACCGGGGAGCTGTTTTTT. Amino acids: CASREPRLAGTGELFF.

At least ten counts were recorded for this clonotype. The CDR3 loop is CASSPILEAYEQYF. CDR3 coding DNA: TGTGCCAGCAGTCCAATACTAGAAGCCTACGAGCAGTACTTC. The chain employs TRBV28 and TRBJ2-7; D is possibly TRBD2 (5 bases). The CDR3 has 14 amino acids. V was cut by 5 bases and J by 2 bases, with 13 bases left in between. From germline, CDR1 is MDHEN and CDR2 SYDVKM.

V gene TRBV20-1 combines with J gene TRBJ1-4, with D unresolved. CDR1 and CDR2 (germline): DFQATT, SNEGSKA (reference sequence). The CDR3 extends over 14 amino acids. V was trimmed by 6 bases and J by 0 bases, leaving 11 bases between them. The CDR3 DNA reads as TGCAGTGCCGCCGGCGGTGCAACTAATGAAAAACTGTTTTTT. Its translation: CSAAGGATNEKLFF.

The rearrangement links TRBV7-9 to TRBJ2-3; D is perhaps TRBD1 or TRBD2 (7 bases each). The V gene lost 6 bases and the J gene lost 4 bases, with 17 bases spanning the gap. Germline CDR1 reads SEHNR; CDR2 reads FQNEAQ (reference sequence). This CDR3 has 15 amino acids. CDR3 region: CASSKQGREADTQYF. CDR3 sequence (DNA): TGTGCCAGCAGTAAACAGGGGAGGGAGGCAGATACGCAGTATTTT. Full variable domain (outside the CDR3, taken from reference TRBV7-9 and TRBJ2-3): DTGVSQNPRHKITKRGQNVTFRCDPISEHNRLYWYRQTLGQGPEFLTYFQNEAQLEKSRLLSDRFSAERPKGSFSTLEIQRTEQGDSAMYLCASSKQGREADTQYFGPGTRLTVL.

This clonotype was picked up a small number of times. The V gene is TRBV7-6, the J gene TRBJ1-2; D ambiguous. The ends were cut back, 5 bases at V and 4 bases at J, with 11 bases in the middle. CDR1 and CDR2 (germline): SGHVS, FNYEAQ. The CDR3 has 13 residues. Here the CDR3 reads CASSLTEFYGYTF. In nucleotides, the CDR3 is TGTGCCAGCAGCCTGACGGAATTCTATGGCTACACCTTC.

This clonotype has more than one count but fewer than ten. This sequence joins TRBV10-3 and TRBJ2-7; D is tentatively TRBD1 or TRBD2 (5 bases each). The CDR3 has 12 residues. The germline CDR1 and CDR2 sequences are ENHRY and SYGVKD. CDR3 coding DNA: TGTGCCATCAGTCCCGGGACCTCCGAGCGGTACGTC. This encodes CAISPGTSERYV.

This clonotype was counted a few times. The chain uses TRBV20-1 and TRBJ2-1, with 9 bases identical to TRBD2. The CDR3 extends over 16 amino acids. Germline V gene lookup returns CDR1 DFQATT and CDR2 SNEGSKA (reference sequence). V lost 0 bases and J lost 7; bases outside the gene matches: 10. The CDR3 here is CSARELAGCSGNEQFF. DNA for the CDR3: TGCAGTGCTAGAGAGCTAGCGGGATGTTCCGGTAATGAGCAGTTCTTC.

This clonotype was counted a single time. The gene calls are TRBV27 and TRBJ1-1, with D perhaps matching TRBD1 (5 bases). CDR1 is MNHEY and CDR2 is SMNVEV in the germline V gene (reference sequence). V lost 5 bases and J 11 bases, leaving 15 bases between the germline ends. This CDR3 has 12 amino acids. The CDR3 nucleotides are TGTGCCAGCAGTCCGGCCTTAGGGGAGGCTTTCTTT. Its translation: CASSPALGEAFF.

This clonotype occurred a few times. The chain carries TRBV12-3 or TRBV12-4 and TRBJ2-7, with D unresolved. With 6 bases removed from V and 2 bases from J, the gap between germline ends came to 14 bases. The CDR3 consists of 14 residues. The CDR3 DNA sequence: TGTGCCAGCAGAACCGGCTCCCCACCCTACGAGCAGTACTTC. Amino acids: CASRTGSPPYEQYF.

This clonotype was counted between two and nine times. The chain joins TRBV20-1 to TRBJ2-3; no reliable D call. Trimming pared 0 bases from V and 0 bases from J, leaving 4 bases between. Germline CDR1 and CDR2: DFQATT and SNEGSKA (reference sequence). This CDR3 contains 13 residues. The CDR3 reads CSARDPSTDTQYF. The CDR3 DNA reads as TGCAGTGCTAGAGATCCCAGCACAGATACGCAGTATTTT.

This clonotype was seen more than once but under ten times. V gene TRBV29-1 combines with J gene TRBJ1-5; possible D gene TRBD1, 6 bases. Between the trimmed V and J ends, which lost 7 bases and 5 bases, there was a span of 15 bases. Per germline, CDR1 SQVTM and CDR2 ANQGSEA. This CDR3 contains 13 residues. Here the CDR3 reads CSARTGLDQPQHF. DNA of the CDR3: TGCAGCGCCAGAACAGGGTTGGATCAGCCCCAGCATTTT.

The chain joins TRBV12-3 or TRBV12-4 to TRBJ1-2, with D possibly being TRBD1 (6 bases). Trimming took 6 bases from V and 8 from J, leaving 22 bases between them. The CDR3 has 15 amino acids. The CDR3 region is CASSDRGQQLRGYTF. DNA for the CDR3: TGTGCCAGCAGCGACCGTGGACAGCAATTGAGGGGCTACACCTTC.

The chain's CDR3 is CSARHPGQRTDTQYF. The CDR3, as DNA: TGCAGTGCTAGACATCCGGGACAGCGAACAGATACGCAGTATTTT. The chain is built from TRBV20-1 and TRBJ2-3; 7 nucleotides align to TRBD1. CDR3 length equals 15 residues. Trimming at V came to 2 bases and at J to 3 bases, leaving 8 bases not matched to a gene. Germline CDR1 and CDR2: DFQATT and SNEGSKA (reference sequence).

This clonotype turned up a few times. The rearrangement links TRBV7-9 to TRBJ2-1; 8 nucleotides line up with TRBD2. This CDR3 comprises 14 residues. Germline assignment: CDR1 SEHNR and CDR2 FQNEAQ (reference sequence). V shed 7 bases and J 5 bases; nucleotides not matched to a gene: 7. The CDR3 DNA is TGTGCCAGCACCCTTAGCGGGATGAACAATGAGCAGTTCTTC. Protein: CASTLSGMNNEQFF.

Note on this clonotype: One end of the junction does not line up with germline, which may come from a read error. The chain couples TRBV12-3 or TRBV12-4 to TRBJ1-4; D remains ambiguous. The CDR3 consists of 12 residues. The CDR3 coding sequence is TGTGTCAGCAGTTTGACAACGGAAAAACTGTTTTTT. This sequence encodes CVSSLTTEKLFF.